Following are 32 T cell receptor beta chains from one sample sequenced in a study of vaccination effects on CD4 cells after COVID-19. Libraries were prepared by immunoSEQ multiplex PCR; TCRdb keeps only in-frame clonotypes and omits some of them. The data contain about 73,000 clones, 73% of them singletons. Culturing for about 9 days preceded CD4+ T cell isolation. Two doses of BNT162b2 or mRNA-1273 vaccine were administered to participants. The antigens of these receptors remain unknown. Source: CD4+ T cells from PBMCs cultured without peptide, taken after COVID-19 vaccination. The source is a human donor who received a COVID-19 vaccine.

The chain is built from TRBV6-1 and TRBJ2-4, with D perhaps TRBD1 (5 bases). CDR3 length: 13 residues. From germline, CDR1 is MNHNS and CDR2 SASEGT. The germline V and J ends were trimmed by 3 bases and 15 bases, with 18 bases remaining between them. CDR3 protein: CASSEHGAQVRYF. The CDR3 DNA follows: TGTGCCAGCAGTGAGCATGGGGCGCAAGTCCGGTACTTC.

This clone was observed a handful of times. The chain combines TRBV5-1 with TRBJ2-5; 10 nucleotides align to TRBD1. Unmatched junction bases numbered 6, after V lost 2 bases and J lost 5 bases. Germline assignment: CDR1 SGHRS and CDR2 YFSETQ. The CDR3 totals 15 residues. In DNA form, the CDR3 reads TGCGCCAGCAGCTTCGCCGGGACAGGGGAGGAGACCCAGTACTTC. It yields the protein CASSFAGTGEETQYF.

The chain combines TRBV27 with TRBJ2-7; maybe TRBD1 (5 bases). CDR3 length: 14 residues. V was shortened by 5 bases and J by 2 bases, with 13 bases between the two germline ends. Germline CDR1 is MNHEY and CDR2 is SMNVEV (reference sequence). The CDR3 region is CASSPRQKPYEQYV. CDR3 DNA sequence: TGTGCCAGCAGTCCCAGACAGAAGCCCTACGAGCAGTACGTC.

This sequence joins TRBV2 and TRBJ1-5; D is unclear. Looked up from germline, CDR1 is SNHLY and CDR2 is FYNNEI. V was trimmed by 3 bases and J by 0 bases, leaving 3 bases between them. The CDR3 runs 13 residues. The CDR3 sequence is CASSDISNQPQHF. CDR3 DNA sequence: TGTGCCAGCAGTGATATTAGCAATCAGCCCCAGCATTTT.

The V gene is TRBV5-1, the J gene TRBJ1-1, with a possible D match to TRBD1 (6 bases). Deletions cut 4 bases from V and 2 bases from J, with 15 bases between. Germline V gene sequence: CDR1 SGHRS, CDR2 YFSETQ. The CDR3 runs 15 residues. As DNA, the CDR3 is TGCGCCAGCAGCAGCATAGGGGGGCCTAACACTGAAGCTTTCTTT. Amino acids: CASSSIGGPNTEAFF.

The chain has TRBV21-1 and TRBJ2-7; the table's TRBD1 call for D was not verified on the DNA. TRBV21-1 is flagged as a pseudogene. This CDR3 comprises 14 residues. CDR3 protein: CASTIPDSYYEQYV. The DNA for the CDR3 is TGTGCCAGCACCATACCGGACAGTTACTACGAGCAGTACGTC.

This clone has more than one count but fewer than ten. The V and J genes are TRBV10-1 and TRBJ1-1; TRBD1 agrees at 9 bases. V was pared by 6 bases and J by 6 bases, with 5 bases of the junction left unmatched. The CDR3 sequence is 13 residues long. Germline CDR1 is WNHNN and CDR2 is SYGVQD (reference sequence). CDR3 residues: CASRSQGASEAFF. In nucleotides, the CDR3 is TGCGCCAGCAGGTCACAGGGGGCGTCTGAAGCTTTCTTT.

In DNA form, the CDR3 reads TGTGCCAGCAGCTTAGCTGACGGTGGCTTCTACGAGCAGTACGTC. Amino acids: CASSLADGGFYEQYV. V gene TRBV7-6 combines with J gene TRBJ2-7; D is ambiguous. The CDR3 consists of 15 residues. Per the germline V gene, CDR1 is SGHVS and CDR2 is FNYEAQ. V dropped 0 bases and J dropped 3 bases, with 12 bases sitting between them.

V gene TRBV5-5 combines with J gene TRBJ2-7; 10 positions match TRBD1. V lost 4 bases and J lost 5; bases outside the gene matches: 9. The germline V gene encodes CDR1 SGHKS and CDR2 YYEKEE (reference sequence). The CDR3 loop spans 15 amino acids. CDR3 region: CASSLTGTGVHEQYV. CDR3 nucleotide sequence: TGTGCCAGCAGCCTTACCGGGACAGGGGTCCACGAGCAGTACGTC.

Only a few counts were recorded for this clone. CDR3 DNA: TGCGCCAGCAGTGGCGGGACAGAGAACACTGAAGCTTTCTTT. Protein product: CASSGGTENTEAFF. The chain has TRBV10-1 and TRBJ1-1; 7 bases agree with TRBD1. This CDR3 spans 14 amino acids. Germline values: CDR1 WNHNN, CDR2 SYGVQD (reference sequence). With 4 bases clipped from V and 1 base from J, the junction kept 3 bases outside the gene matches.

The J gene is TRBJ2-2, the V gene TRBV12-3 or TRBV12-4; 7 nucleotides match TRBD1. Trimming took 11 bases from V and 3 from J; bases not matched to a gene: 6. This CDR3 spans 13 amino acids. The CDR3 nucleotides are TGTGCCGACGACAGGGCCGACACCGGGGAGCTGTTTTTT. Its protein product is CADDRADTGELFF.

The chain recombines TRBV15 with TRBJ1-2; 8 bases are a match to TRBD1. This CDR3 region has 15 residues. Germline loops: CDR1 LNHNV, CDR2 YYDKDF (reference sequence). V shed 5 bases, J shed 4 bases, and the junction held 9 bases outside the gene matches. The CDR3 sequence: CATSPGQGAPYGYTF. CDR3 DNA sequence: TGTGCCACCAGCCCAGGCCAGGGGGCCCCCTATGGCTACACCTTC.

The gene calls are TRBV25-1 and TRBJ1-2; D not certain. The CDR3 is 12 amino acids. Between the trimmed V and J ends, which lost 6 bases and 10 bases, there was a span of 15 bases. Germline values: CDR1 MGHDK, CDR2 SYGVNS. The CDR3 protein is CASRMSLGDYTF. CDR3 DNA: TGTGCCAGCAGAATGTCCCTCGGTGACTACACCTTC.

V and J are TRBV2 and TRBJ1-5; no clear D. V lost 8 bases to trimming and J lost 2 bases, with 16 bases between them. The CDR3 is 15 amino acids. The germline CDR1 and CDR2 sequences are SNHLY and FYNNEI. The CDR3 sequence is CASVSDRWGNQPQHF. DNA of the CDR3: TGTGCCAGCGTTTCAGATCGCTGGGGCAATCAGCCCCAGCATTTT. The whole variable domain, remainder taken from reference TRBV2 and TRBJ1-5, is EPEVTQTPSHQVTQMGQEVILRCVPISNHLYFYWYRQILGQKVEFLVSFYNNEISEKSEIFDDQFSVERPDGSNFTLKIRSTKLEDSAMYFCASVSDRWGNQPQHFGDGTRLSIL.

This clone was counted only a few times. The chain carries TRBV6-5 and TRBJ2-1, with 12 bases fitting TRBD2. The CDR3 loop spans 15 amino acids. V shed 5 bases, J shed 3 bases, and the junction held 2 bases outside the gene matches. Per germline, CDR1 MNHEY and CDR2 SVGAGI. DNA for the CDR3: TGTGCCAGCAGTCGGACTAGCGGGAACTACAATGAGCAGTTCTTC. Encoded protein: CASSRTSGNYNEQFF.

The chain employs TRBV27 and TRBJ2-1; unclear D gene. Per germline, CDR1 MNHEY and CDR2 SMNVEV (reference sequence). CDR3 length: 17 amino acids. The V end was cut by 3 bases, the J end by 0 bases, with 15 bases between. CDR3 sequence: CASSLVKGPDSYNEQFF. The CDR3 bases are TGTGCCAGCAGTTTGGTAAAAGGGCCAGACTCCTACAATGAGCAGTTCTTC.

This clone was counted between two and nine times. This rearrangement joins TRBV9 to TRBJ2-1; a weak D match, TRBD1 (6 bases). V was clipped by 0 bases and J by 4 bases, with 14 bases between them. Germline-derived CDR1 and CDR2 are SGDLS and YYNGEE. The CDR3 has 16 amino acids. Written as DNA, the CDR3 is TGTGCCAGCAGCGTAGATGGGCAGGGGTTGTACAATGAGCAGTTCTTC. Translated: CASSVDGQGLYNEQFF.

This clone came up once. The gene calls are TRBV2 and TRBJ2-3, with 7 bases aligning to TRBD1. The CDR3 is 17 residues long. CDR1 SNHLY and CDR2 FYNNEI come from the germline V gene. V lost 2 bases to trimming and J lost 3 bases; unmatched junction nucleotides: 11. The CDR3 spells CASSEMVGGACTDTQYF. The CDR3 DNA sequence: TGTGCCAGCAGTGAAATGGTAGGGGGCGCATGTACAGATACGCAGTATTTT. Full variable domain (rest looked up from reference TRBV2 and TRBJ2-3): EPEVTQTPSHQVTQMGQEVILRCVPISNHLYFYWYRQILGQKVEFLVSFYNNEISEKSEIFDDQFSVERPDGSNFTLKIRSTKLEDSAMYFCASSEMVGGACTDTQYFGPGTRLTVL.

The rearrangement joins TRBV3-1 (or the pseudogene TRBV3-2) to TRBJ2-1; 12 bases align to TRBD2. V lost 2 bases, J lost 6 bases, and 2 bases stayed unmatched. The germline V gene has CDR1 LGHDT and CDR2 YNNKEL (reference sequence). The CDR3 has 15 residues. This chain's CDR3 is CASSQPSGGGNEQFF. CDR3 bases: TGTGCCAGCAGCCAACCTAGCGGGGGGGGCAATGAGCAGTTCTTC.

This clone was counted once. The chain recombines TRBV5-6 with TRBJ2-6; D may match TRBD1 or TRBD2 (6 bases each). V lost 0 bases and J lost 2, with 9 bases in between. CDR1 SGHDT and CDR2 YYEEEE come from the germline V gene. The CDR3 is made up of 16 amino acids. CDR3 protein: CASSLVRGAGANVLTF. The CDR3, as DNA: TGTGCCAGCAGCTTGGTGAGGGGGGCTGGGGCCAACGTCCTGACTTTC.

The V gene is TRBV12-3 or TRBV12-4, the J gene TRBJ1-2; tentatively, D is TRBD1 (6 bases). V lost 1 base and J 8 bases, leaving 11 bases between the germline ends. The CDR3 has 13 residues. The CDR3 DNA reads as TGTGCCAGCAGTTTAGACAGGGCGCGGGGCTACACCTTC. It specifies CASSLDRARGYTF.

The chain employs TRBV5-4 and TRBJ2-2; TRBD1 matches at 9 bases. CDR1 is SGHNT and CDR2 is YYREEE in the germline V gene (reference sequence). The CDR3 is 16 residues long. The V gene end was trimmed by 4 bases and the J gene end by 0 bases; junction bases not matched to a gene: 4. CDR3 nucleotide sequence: TGTGCCAGCAGCAGTAGGACAGGGGCGAACACCGGGGAGCTGTTTTTT. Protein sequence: CASSSRTGANTGELFF.

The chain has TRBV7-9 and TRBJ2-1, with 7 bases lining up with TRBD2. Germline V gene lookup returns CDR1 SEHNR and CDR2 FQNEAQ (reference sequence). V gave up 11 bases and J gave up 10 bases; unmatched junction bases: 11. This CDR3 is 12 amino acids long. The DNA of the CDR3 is TGTGCCGATTCTTGGGGGGGAGGGGAGCAGTTCTTC. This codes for CADSWGGGEQFF.

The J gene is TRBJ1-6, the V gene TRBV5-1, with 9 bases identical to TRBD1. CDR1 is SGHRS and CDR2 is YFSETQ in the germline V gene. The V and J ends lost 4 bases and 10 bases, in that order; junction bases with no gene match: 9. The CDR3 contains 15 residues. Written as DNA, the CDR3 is TGCGCCAGCAGCCTCCAGGGACAGGGTAGCTCACCCCTCCACTTT. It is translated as CASSLQGQGSSPLHF. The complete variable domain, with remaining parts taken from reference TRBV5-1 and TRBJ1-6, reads KAGVTQTPRYLIKTRGQQVTLSCSPISGHRSVSWYQQTPGQGLQFLFEYFSETQRNKGNFPGRFSGRQFSNSRSEMNVSTLELGDSALYLCASSLQGQGSSPLHFGNGTRLTVT.

The CDR3 DNA reads TGTGCCAGCAGTAGGTTCCCTGGGGAAGAAGCTTTCTTT. It translates to CASSRFPGEEAFF. The chain joins TRBV5-4 to TRBJ1-1; D not certain. The CDR3 is made up of 13 amino acids. The germline CDR1 and CDR2 sequences are SGHNT and YYREEE (reference sequence). Trimming took 5 bases from V and 8 from J, leaving 16 bases between them.

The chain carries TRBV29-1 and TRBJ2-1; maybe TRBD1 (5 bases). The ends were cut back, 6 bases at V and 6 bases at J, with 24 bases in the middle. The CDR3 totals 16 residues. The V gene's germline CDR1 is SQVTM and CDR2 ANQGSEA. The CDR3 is CSVGRGYNRLFNEQFF. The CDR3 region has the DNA TGCAGCGTGGGAAGGGGATATAACAGGCTATTCAATGAGCAGTTCTTC.

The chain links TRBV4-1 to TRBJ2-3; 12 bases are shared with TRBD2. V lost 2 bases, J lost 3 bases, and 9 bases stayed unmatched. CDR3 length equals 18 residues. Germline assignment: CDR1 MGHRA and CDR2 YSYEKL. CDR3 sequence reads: CASSQTTPSGGETDTQYF. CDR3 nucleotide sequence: TGCGCCAGCAGCCAAACGACACCTAGCGGGGGGGAGACAGATACGCAGTATTTT.

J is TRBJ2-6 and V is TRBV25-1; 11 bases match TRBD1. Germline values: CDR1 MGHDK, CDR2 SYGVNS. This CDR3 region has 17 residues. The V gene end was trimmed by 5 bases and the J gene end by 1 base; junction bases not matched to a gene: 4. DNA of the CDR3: TGTGCCAGCAGTTGGACAGGGGGCATATCTGGGGCCAACGTCCTGACTTTC. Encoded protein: CASSWTGGISGANVLTF.

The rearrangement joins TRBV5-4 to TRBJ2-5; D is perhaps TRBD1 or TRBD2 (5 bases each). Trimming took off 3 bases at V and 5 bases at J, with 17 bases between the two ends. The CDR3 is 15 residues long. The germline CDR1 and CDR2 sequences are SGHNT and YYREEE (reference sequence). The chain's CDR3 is CASSSIRDEGETQYF. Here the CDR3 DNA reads TGTGCCAGCAGCTCAATCAGGGATGAGGGGGAGACCCAGTACTTC.

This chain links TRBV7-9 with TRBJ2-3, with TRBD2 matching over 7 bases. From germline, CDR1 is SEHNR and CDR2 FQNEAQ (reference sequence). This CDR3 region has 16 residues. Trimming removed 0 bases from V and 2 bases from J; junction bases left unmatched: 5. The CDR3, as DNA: TGTGCCAGCAGCTTAGCGGCTAGCGGCAACACAGATACGCAGTATTTT. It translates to CASSLAASGNTDTQYF. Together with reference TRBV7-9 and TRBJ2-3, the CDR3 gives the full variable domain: DTGVSQNPRHKITKRGQNVTFRCDPISEHNRLYWYRQTLGQGPEFLTYFQNEAQLEKSRLLSDRFSAERPKGSFSTLEIQRTEQGDSAMYLCASSLAASGNTDTQYFGPGTRLTVL.

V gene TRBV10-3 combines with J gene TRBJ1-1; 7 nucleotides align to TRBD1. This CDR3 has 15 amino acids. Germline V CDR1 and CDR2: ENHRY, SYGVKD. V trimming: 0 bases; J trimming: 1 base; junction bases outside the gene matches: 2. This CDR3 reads CAISESTGENTEAFF. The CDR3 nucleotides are TGTGCCATCAGTGAGTCTACAGGGGAGAACACTGAAGCTTTCTTT.

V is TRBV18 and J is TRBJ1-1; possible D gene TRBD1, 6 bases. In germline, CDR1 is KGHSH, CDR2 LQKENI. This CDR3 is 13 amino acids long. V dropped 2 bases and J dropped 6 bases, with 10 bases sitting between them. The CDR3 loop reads CASSPARGSEAFF. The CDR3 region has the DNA TGTGCCAGCTCACCAGCCAGGGGTTCTGAAGCTTTCTTT.